Reported below is one T cell receptor beta chain. Its specificity is not known. This specimen comes from a study of cytomegalovirus exposure and HLA in healthy donors. The wider study: The early release's HLA-typed donors yielded 65 million to 85 million unique TCRs. General observations from the study: In a later analysis, an Asian-associated ancestry cluster reportedly showed fewer N-insertions than the roughly 700-donor mean. High sensitivity and specificity were reportedly achieved when the classifier diagnosed cytomegalovirus status. Available immune exposure information was restricted to CMV serostatus only.

CDR1 and CDR2 from the germline V gene are LGHNA and YNFKEQ. Trimming took off 4 bases at V and 4 bases at J, with 5 bases between the two ends. This CDR3 is built from 11 residues. The primer mix had 60 Vbeta and 13 Jbeta primers. Clones were read by immunoSEQ multiplex PCR, and TCRdb kept only the in-frame ones, dropping some. The data show some 200,000 clones, around three quarters seen once. The receptor's source is a woman in her 50s in good health and CMV-seronegative. Sequencing was carried out using PBMCs. This rearrangement joins TRBV4-2 to TRBJ2-7; D not resolved. CDR3 protein: CASSLHYEQYF. CDR3 nucleotide sequence: TGTGCCAGCAGCCTTCATTACGAGCAGTACTTC.